Shown below are 13 T cell receptor beta chains from a single sample sequenced in a study of early T cells in non-severe SARS-CoV-2 infection. TCRdb analysed the 5' RACE reads with MiXCR anew, one entry per CDR3 protein. The sample yields approximately 80,000 distinct CDR3 sequences, approximately 11% seen once. The material was whole blood, obtained at baseline. Receptors originate from an adult who was a healthcare worker with PCR-confirmed SARS-CoV-2 infection or an uninfected control (not recorded which).

This clonotype was observed a handful of times. The V gene is TRBV3-1, the J gene TRBJ2-5, with 7 bases matching TRBD2. V was pared by 1 base and J by 2 bases, with 4 bases of the junction left unmatched. Germline values: CDR1 LGHDT, CDR2 YNNKEL (reference sequence). The CDR3 is 15 residues long. The CDR3 spells CASSQVRAGQETQYF. DNA of the CDR3: TGTGCCAGCAGCCAAGTCCGAGCGGGACAAGAGACCCAGTACTTC.

This clonotype was detected only a few times. The J gene is TRBJ2-3, the V gene TRBV19; TRBD1 matches at 9 bases. The CDR3 runs 15 residues. The germline gives CDR1 LNHDA, CDR2 SQIVND (reference sequence). Trimming removed 6 bases from V and 4 bases from J; junction bases left unmatched: 8. DNA of the CDR3: TGTGCCAGTAGCAGCCCGGACAGGGGCTCAGATACGCAGTATTTT. Its translation is CASSSPDRGSDTQYF.

This clonotype was observed a few times. The chain uses TRBV7-2 and TRBJ2-3; 12 bases agree with TRBD2. The length of the CDR3 is 16 residues. Trimming at V came to 1 base and at J to 6 bases, leaving 5 bases not matched to a gene. Germline CDR1 and CDR2: SGHTA and FQGNSA. This chain's CDR3 is CASSLVASGGGDTQYF. Here the CDR3 DNA reads TGTGCCAGCAGCTTAGTGGCTAGCGGGGGGGGTGATACGCAGTATTTT.

This clonotype was observed at least ten times. The V gene is TRBV11-2, the J gene TRBJ1-1; weak D call: TRBD1 (5 bases). The length of the CDR3 is 14 residues. CDR1 is SGHAT, CDR2 FQNNGV, per germline. V gave up 3 bases and J gave up 5 bases, with 13 bases separating them. The CDR3 DNA follows: TGTGCCAGCAGCTTTTCGAAAGGGGAGACTGAAGCTTTCTTT. Encoded protein: CASSFSKGETEAFF.

This clonotype was seen at least ten times. The CDR3, as DNA: TGTGCCAGTAGTATCCAGGGAGGCAATGAGCAGTTCTTC. Protein product: CASSIQGGNEQFF. The genes are TRBV19 and TRBJ2-1, with D perhaps TRBD2 (6 bases). V was trimmed by 3 bases and J by 6 bases, leaving 9 bases between them. The CDR3 has 13 amino acids. In germline, CDR1 is LNHDA, CDR2 SQIVND (reference sequence).

The chain uses TRBV29-1 and TRBJ2-7; tentatively, D is TRBD1 (5 bases). Germline CDR1 is SQVTM and CDR2 is ANQGSEA. V was pared by 6 bases and J by 2 bases, with 11 bases between. This CDR3 is 12 amino acids long. Written as DNA, the CDR3 is TGCAGCGTCGTCGACAGAACCTACGAGCAGTACTTC. This encodes CSVVDRTYEQYF.

The chain joins TRBV4-2 to TRBJ2-3; TRBD2 matches at 12 bases. Trimming removed 4 bases from V and 2 bases from J; junction bases left unmatched: 4. Germline V gene data show CDR1 as LGHNA and CDR2 as YNFKEQ. This CDR3 comprises 16 residues. This CDR3 reads CASSLLAGGNTDTQYF. The CDR3 DNA is TGTGCCAGCAGCCTTCTAGCGGGGGGGAACACAGATACGCAGTATTTT.

This clonotype was counted many times. The chain has TRBV7-6 and TRBJ1-1; no definite D call. The CDR3 sequence is 12 residues long. Germline V gene lookup returns CDR1 SGHVS and CDR2 FNYEAQ. V dropped 1 base and J dropped 6 bases, with 6 bases sitting between them. The CDR3 DNA sequence: TGTGCCAGCAGCTTAGGAGGGTCTGAAGCTTTCTTT. It codes for CASSLGGSEAFF. The variable domain in full, completed from reference TRBV7-6 and TRBJ1-1, reads GAGVSQSPRYKVTKRGQDVALRCDPISGHVSLYWYRQALGQGPEFLTYFNYEAQQDKSGLPNDRFSAERPEGSISTLTIQRTEQRDSAMYRCASSLGGSEAFFGQGTRLTVV.

The sample holds many counts of this clonotype. The chain joins TRBV6-6 to TRBJ2-3; TRBD2 aligns across 12 bases. CDR1 is MNHNY, CDR2 SVGAGI, per germline (reference sequence). The CDR3 spans 18 residues. Unmatched junction bases numbered 11, after V lost 6 bases and J lost 1 base. CDR3: CASRSSGGALGGTDTQYF. CDR3 sequence (DNA): TGTGCCAGCAGGTCTAGCGGGGGGGCCCTCGGAGGCACAGATACGCAGTATTTT.

This chain connects TRBV12-3 or TRBV12-4 to TRBJ1-2; D gene uncertain. The CDR3 runs to 11 residues. V was trimmed by 3 bases and J by 6 bases, leaving 5 bases between them. CDR3 residues: CASSFGDGYTF. The CDR3 coding sequence is TGTGCCAGCAGTTTTGGGGATGGCTACACCTTC.

This clonotype was observed a handful of times. The chain is built from TRBV28 and TRBJ1-3; D remains unclear. CDR3 length equals 14 residues. Deletions cut 4 bases from V and 0 bases from J, with 7 bases between. From germline, CDR1 is MDHEN and CDR2 SYDVKM. Written as DNA, the CDR3 is TGTGCCAGCAGTTCATCGGGCTCTGGAAACACCATATATTTT. Amino acids: CASSSSGSGNTIYF.

In its sample, this clonotype was seen many times. The chain is built from TRBV29-1 and TRBJ2-2; tentatively, D is TRBD1 (6 bases). Looked up from germline, CDR1 is SQVTM and CDR2 is ANQGSEA. V was shortened by 7 bases and J by 3 bases, with 9 bases between the two germline ends. The CDR3 is made up of 12 amino acids. CDR3 region: CSGQGYTGELFF. The CDR3 DNA is TGCAGCGGTCAGGGGTACACCGGGGAGCTGTTTTTT.

V is TRBV9 and J is TRBJ2-3; 8 nucleotides line up with TRBD2. V gave up 3 bases and J gave up 0 bases; unmatched junction bases: 9. Looked up from germline, CDR1 is SGDLS and CDR2 is YYNGEE. The CDR3 totals 17 residues. CDR3 bases: TGTGCCAGCAGCGGAAGCGGGGGCCTCTCTAGCACAGATACGCAGTATTTT. Translated, it gives CASSGSGGLSSTDTQYF.